This TCR beta chain emerged from a study of shared T cell receptors in the human thymus. Repertoires were generated with immunoSEQ multiplex PCR, while TCRdb's copy carries only in-frame clones and drops some. Seen here are 600,000 to 900,000 clones, around 85% observed once, and the top ten hold 0.0095% to 0.013%. V lost 7 bases and J lost 1, with 13 bases in between. CDR3 length: 14 residues. Germline-derived CDR1 and CDR2 are MNHEY and SMNVEV (reference sequence). The data also belong to a second study, concerning human thymus T cells.

The clonotype originates from a girl under three years old with a congenital heart defect. The V call is TRBV27, the J call TRBJ1-1; no clear D gene. The specimen was thymocytes. CDR3 amino acids: CASIVCGSNTEAFF. The CDR3 region has the DNA TGTGCCAGCATAGTCTGCGGCTCGAACACTGAAGCTTTCTTT.